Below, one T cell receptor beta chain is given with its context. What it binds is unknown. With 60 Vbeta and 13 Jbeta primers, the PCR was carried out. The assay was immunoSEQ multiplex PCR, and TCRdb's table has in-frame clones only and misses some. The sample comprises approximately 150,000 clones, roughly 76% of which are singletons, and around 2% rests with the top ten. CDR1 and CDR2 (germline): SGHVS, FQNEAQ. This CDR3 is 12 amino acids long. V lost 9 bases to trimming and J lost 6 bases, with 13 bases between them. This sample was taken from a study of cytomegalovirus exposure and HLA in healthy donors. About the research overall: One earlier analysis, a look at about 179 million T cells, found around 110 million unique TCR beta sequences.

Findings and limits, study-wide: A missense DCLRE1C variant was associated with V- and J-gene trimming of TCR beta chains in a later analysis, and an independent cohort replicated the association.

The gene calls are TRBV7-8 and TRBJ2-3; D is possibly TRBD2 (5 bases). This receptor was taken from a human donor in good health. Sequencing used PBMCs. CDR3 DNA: TGTGCCAGGAACTACCCGGGGGATACGCAGTATTTT. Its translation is CARNYPGDTQYF. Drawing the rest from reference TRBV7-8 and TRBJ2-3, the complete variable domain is GAGVSQSPRYKVAKRGQDVALRCDPISGHVSLFWYQQALGQGPEFLTYFQNEAQLDKSGLPSDRFFAERPEGSVSTLKIQRTQQEDSAVYLCARNYPGDTQYFGPGTRLTVL.